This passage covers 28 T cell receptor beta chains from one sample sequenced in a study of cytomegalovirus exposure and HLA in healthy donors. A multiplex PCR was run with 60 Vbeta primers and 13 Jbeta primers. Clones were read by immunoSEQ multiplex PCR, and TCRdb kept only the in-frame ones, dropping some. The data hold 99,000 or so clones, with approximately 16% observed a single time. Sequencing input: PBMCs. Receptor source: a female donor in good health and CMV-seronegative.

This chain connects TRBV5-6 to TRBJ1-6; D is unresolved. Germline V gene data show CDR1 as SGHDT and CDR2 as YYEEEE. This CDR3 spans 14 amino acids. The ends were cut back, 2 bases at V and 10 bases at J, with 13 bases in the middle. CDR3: CASSFYLQFSPLHF. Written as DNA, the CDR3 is TGTGCCAGCAGCTTTTACCTACAGTTCTCACCCCTCCACTTT.

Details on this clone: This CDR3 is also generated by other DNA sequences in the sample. The CDR3 spells CASSPRGASSYEQYF. The DNA for the CDR3 is TGTGCCAGCAGCCCCCGGGGGGCTAGCTCCTACGAGCAGTACTTC. V is TRBV7-2 and J is TRBJ2-7; D is perhaps TRBD2 (7 bases). Deletions cut 5 bases from V and 0 bases from J, with 14 bases between. The CDR3 is 15 amino acids. CDR1 SGHTA and CDR2 FQGNSA come from the germline V gene.

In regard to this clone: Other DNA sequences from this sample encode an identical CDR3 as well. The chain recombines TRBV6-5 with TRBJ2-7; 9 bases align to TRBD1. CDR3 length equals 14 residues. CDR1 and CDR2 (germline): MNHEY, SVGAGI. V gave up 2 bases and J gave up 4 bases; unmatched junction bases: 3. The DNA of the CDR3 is TGTGCCAGCAGTTACGACAGGGGGAGATACGAGCAGTACTTC. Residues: CASSYDRGRYEQYF.

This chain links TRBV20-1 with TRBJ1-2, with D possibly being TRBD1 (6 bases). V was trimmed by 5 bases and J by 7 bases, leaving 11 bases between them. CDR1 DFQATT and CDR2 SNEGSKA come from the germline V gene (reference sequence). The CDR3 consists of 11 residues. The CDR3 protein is CSARTVFGYTF. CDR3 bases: TGCAGTGCTCGGACAGTCTTTGGCTACACCTTC.

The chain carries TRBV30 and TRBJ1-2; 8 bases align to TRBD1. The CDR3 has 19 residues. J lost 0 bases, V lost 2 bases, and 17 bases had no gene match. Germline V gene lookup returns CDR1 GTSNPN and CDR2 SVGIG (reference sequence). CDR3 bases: TGTGCCTGGAGTCCTCTACGATGGGCAGGGGGCGATGCTAACTATGGCTACACCTTC. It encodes CAWSPLRWAGGDANYGYTF.

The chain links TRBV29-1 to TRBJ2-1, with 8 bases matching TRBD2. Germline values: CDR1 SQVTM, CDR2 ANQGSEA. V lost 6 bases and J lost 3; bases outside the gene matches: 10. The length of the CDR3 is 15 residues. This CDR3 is CSVGTRPTNYNEQFF. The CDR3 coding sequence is TGCAGCGTGGGGACTAGACCTACAAACTACAATGAGCAGTTCTTC.

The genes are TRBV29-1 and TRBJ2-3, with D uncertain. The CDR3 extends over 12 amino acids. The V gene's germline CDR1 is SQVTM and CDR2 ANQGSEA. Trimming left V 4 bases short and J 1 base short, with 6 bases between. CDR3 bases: TGCAGCGTTGTTAGCCGCACAGATACGCAGTATTTT. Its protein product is CSVVSRTDTQYF.

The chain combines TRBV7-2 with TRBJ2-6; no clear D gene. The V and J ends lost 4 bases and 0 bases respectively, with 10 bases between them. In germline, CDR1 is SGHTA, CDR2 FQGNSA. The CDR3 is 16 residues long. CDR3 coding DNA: TGTGCCAGCAGCTCCGCCACTGCCTCTGGGGCCAACGTCCTGACTTTC. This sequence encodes CASSSATASGANVLTF.

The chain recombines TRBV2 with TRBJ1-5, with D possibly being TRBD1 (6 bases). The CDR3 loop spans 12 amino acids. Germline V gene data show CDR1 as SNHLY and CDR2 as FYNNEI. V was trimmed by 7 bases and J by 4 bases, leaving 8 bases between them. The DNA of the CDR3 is TGTGCCAGCACAGGGGTTAATCAGCCCCAGCATTTT. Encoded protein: CASTGVNQPQHF.

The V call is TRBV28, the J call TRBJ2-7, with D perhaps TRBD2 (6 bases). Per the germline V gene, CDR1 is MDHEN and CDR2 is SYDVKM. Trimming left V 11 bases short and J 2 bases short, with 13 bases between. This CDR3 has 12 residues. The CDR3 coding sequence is TGTGCCGTCGGAGAGCGGGCCTACGAGCAGTACTTC. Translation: CAVGERAYEQYF.

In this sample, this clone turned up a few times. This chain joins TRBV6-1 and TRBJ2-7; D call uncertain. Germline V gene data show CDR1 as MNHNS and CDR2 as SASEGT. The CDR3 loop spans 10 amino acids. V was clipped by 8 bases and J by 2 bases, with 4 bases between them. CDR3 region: CASSTYEQYF. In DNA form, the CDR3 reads TGTGCCAGCTCCACCTACGAGCAGTACTTC.

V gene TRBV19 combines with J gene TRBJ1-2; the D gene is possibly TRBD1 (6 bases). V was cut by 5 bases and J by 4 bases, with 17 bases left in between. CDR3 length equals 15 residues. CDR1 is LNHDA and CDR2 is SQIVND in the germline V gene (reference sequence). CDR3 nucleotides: TGTGCCAGTAGTGGACAGTCCAAACCCTCCTATGGCTACACCTTC. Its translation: CASSGQSKPSYGYTF.

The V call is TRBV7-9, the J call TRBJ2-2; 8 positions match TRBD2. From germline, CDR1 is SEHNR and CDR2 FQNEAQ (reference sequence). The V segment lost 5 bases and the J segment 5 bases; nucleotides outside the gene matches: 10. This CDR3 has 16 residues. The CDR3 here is CASSNIAGRATGELFF. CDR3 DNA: TGTGCCAGCAGCAACATAGCGGGAAGGGCGACCGGGGAGCTGTTTTTT.

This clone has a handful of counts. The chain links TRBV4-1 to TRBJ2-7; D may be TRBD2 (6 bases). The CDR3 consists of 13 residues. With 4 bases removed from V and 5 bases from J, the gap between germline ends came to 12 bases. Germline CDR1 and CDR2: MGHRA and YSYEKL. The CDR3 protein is CASSRPGTDEQYF. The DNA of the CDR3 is TGCGCCAGCAGCCGACCGGGGACTGACGAGCAGTACTTC.

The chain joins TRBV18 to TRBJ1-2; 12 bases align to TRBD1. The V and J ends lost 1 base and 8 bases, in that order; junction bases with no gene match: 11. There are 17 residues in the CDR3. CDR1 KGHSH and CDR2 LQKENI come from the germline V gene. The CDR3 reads CASSPRAPGQGAGGYTF. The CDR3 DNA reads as TGTGCCAGCTCACCACGCGCACCGGGACAGGGGGCGGGAGGCTACACCTTC.

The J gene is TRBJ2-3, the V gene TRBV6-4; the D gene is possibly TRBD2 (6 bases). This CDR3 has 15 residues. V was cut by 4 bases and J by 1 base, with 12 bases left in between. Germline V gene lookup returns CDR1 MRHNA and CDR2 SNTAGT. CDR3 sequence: CASSAVSSGTDTQYF. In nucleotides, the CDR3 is TGTGCCAGCAGTGCGGTGTCTAGCGGCACAGATACGCAGTATTTT.

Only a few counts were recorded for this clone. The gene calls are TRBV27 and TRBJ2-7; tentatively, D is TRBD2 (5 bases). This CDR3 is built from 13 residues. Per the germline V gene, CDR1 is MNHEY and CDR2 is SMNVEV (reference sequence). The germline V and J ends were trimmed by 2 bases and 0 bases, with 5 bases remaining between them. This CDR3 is CASSLTSSYEQYF. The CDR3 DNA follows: TGTGCCAGCAGTTTAACTAGCTCCTACGAGCAGTACTTC.

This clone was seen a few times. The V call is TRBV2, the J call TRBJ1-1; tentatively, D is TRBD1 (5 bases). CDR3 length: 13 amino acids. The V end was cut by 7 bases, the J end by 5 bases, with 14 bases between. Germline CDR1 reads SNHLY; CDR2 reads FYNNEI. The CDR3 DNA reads TGTGCCAGCACCCATGAAGGGGCGACTGAAGCTTTCTTT. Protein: CASTHEGATEAFF. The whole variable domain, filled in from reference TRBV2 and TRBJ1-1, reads EPEVTQTPSHQVTQMGQEVILRCVPISNHLYFYWYRQILGQKVEFLVSFYNNEISEKSEIFDDQFSVERPDGSNFTLKIRSTKLEDSAMYFCASTHEGATEAFFGQGTRLTVV.

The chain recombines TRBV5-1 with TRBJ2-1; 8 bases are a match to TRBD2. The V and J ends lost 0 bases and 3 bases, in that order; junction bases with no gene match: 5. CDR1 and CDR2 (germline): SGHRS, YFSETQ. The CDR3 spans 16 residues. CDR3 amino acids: CASSLGGTRNYNEQFF. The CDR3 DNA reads TGCGCCAGCAGCTTGGGAGGGACTAGAAACTACAATGAGCAGTTCTTC.

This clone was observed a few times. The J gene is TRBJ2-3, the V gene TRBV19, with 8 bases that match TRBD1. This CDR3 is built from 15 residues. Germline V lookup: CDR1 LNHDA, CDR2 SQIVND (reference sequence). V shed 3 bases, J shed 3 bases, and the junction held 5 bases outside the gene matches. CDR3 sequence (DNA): TGTGCCAGTAGTATTAGGAGACAGGGGACAGATACGCAGTATTTT. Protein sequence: CASSIRRQGTDTQYF. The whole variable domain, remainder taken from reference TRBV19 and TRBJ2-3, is DGGITQSPKYLFRKEGQNVTLSCEQNLNHDAMYWYRQDPGQGLRLIYYSQIVNDFQKGDIAEGYSVSREKKESFPLTVTSAQKNPTAFYLCASSIRRQGTDTQYFGPGTRLTVL.

The CDR3 DNA reads TGCGCCAGCAGCTTGGGGTCAGGACAAGAGACCCAGTACTTC. Translated: CASSLGSGQETQYF. The chain links TRBV5-1 to TRBJ2-5; D not resolved. This CDR3 comprises 14 residues. CDR1 is SGHRS and CDR2 is YFSETQ in the germline V gene. V gave up 0 bases and J gave up 2 bases, with 8 bases separating them.

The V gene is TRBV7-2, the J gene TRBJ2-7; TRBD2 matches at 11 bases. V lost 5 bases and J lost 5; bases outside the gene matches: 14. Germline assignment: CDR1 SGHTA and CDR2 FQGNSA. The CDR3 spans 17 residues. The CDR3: CASSIRLAGTGDHEQYF. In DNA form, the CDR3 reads TGTGCCAGCAGCATCAGACTAGCGGGGACGGGAGACCACGAGCAGTACTTC.

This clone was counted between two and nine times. This CDR3 is CSVGLAGELPYNEQFF. As DNA, the CDR3 is TGCAGCGTGGGACTAGCGGGAGAGCTGCCCTACAATGAGCAGTTCTTC. The V call is TRBV29-1, the J call TRBJ2-1; TRBD2 matches 14 bases. The CDR3 runs to 16 residues. CDR1 is SQVTM and CDR2 is ANQGSEA in the germline V gene. The ends lost 6 bases at V and 2 bases at J; junction bases unmatched: 6.

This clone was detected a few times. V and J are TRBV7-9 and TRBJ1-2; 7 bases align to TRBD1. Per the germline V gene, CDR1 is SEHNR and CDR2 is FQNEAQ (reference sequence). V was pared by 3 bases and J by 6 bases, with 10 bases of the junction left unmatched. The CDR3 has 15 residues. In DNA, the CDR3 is TGTGCCAGCAGCTTGCCCGTAGACAGGGTAAATGGCTACACCTTC. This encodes CASSLPVDRVNGYTF.

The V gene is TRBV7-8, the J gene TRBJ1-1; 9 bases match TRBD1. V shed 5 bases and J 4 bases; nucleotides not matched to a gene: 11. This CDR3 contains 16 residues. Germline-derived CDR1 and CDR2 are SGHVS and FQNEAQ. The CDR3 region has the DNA TGTGCCAGCAGCCCCGGGACAGGGAACCGCATCACTGAAGCTTTCTTT. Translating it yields CASSPGTGNRITEAFF.

CDR3 coding DNA: TGTGCCAGCAGTGAAGGAGGGCTAGCGGCGGACACAGATACGCAGTATTTT. It codes for CASSEGGLAADTDTQYF. The chain employs TRBV25-1 and TRBJ2-3, with 7 bases fitting TRBD2. The germline V gene encodes CDR1 MGHDK and CDR2 SYGVNS. This CDR3 contains 17 residues. J gave up 2 bases and V 2 bases, and 10 bases lay outside the gene matches.

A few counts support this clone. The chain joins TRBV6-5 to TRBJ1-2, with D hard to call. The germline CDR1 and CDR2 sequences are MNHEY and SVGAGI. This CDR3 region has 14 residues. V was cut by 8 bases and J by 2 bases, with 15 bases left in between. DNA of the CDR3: TGTGCCAGCCACAGCCCCGGGGAAAACTATGGCTACACCTTC. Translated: CASHSPGENYGYTF.

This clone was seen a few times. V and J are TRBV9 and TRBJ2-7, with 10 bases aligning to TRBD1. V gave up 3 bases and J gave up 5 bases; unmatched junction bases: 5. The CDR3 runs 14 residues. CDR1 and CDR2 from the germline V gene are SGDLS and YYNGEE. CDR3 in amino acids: CASSEGDRGDEQYF. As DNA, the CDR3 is TGTGCCAGCAGCGAGGGGGACAGGGGAGACGAGCAGTACTTC.